This T cell receptor (beta chain) stems from a study of OX40 agonist ivuxolimab in advanced cancers. Study-level results: Antigen specificity was not determined for the expanded peripheral T cells.

This clone was observed a single time. Antigen specificity is unknown. The length of the CDR3 is 15 residues. Germline trimming cut 6 bases from V and 2 bases from J; bases unmatched to any gene: 7. Germline CDR1 reads MNHNY; CDR2 reads SVGAGI (reference sequence). Measured with immunoSEQ multiplex PCR; TCRdb has only the in-frame clones, and not every one. The sample lists 90,000 to 120,000 clones, 75% to 95% occurring once. The receptor was isolated from an adult with an advanced solid tumor such as melanoma, head and neck, liver or kidney cancer. This chain connects TRBV6-6 to TRBJ1-5; 7 bases map to TRBD1. The starting material was CD4+ or CD8+ T cells sorted from blood, obtained in a trial of the OX40 agonist ivuxolimab. CDR3 DNA sequence: TGTGCCAGCAGAGCCGACAGGGCTGGCAATCAGCCCCAGCATTTT. It yields the protein CASRADRAGNQPQHF.